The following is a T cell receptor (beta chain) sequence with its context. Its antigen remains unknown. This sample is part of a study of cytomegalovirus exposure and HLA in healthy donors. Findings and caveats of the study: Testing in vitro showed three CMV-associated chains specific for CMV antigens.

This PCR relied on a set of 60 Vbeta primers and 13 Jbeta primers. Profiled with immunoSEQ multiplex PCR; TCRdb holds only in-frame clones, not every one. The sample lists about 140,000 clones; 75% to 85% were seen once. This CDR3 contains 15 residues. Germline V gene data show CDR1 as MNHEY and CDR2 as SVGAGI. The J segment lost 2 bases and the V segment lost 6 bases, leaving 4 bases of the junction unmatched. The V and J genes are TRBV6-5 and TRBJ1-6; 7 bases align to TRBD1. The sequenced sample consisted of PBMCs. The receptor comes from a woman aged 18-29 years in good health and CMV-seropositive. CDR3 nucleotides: TGTGCCAGCAGCACAGGGGCCCCCTATAATTCACCCCTCCACTTT. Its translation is CASSTGAPYNSPLHF.